A selection of T cell receptor beta chains follows, all from one sample in a study of blood T cells in healthy people across ages. Each CDR3 protein gets one entry after TCRdb re-called the 5' RACE reads with MiXCR. The sample lists 850,000 to 1,000,000 distinct CDR3 sequences; about 44% were seen once. Sequenced material: blood. These receptors all come from a man between 25 and 39 years old in good health. CDR3s include the opening cysteine and the closing phenylalanine or tryptophan. The order of the fields is J gene, V gene, CDR3 protein.

j_call: TRBJ2-1
v_call: TRBV6-5
cdr3_aa: CASSDSGHNEQFF

j_call: TRBJ2-3
v_call: TRBV28
cdr3_aa: CASSLSGGVATDTQYF

j_call: TRBJ2-1
v_call: TRBV5-1
cdr3_aa: CASSVDASNEQFF

j_call: TRBJ2-3
v_call: TRBV11-2
cdr3_aa: CASSFSVLDTQYF

j_call: -
v_call: TRBV24-1
cdr3_aa: CATSDSGSNSFQETQYF

j_call: TRBJ2-7
v_call: TRBV20-1
cdr3_aa: CSARAVDSSYEQYF

j_call: TRBJ1-2
v_call: TRBV6-2/TRBV6-3
cdr3_aa: CASSYVGAPTNYGYTF

j_call: TRBJ1-2
v_call: TRBV5-1
cdr3_aa: CASSLAPGGSINYGYTF

j_call: TRBJ2-5
v_call: TRBV12-3/TRBV12-4
cdr3_aa: CASSPGQGLRETQYF

j_call: TRBJ1-2
v_call: TRBV29-1
cdr3_aa: CSVEDDPLGGQEYGYTF

j_call: TRBJ1-1
v_call: TRBV7-9
cdr3_aa: CASSSLSGGRNTEAFF

j_call: TRBJ1-6
v_call: TRBV13
cdr3_aa: CASSSLQDYNSPLHF

j_call: TRBJ2-1
v_call: TRBV6-4
cdr3_aa: CASSDSLAGGPDEQFF

j_call: TRBJ1-2
v_call: TRBV30
cdr3_aa: CAWRRLGSRGYTF